This T cell receptor beta chain was sequenced during a study of cytomegalovirus exposure and HLA in healthy donors. The wider study: An earlier analysis found some 120 million unique TCR beta sequences from around 180 million T cells.

With V trimmed by 4 bases and J by 6 bases, 6 bases remained unmatched. Per the germline V gene, CDR1 is SGHDN and CDR2 is FVKESK. There are 15 residues in the CDR3. Concerning this clone itself: Its antigen is as yet unknown.

Points from the study as a whole: A later look showed TCR association rates differing by HLA locus, highest for DRB1 and lowest for HLA-C. Specificity for CMV antigens was confirmed in vitro for a few of the CMV-associated chains. Across donors, most TCRs were seen rarely, yet some public ones were widespread.

The PCR made use of 60 Vbeta and 13 Jbeta primers. The repertoire was sequenced with immunoSEQ multiplex PCR; TCRdb's copy has only in-frame clones and lacks some. The sample consists of some 150,000 clones, roughly four fifths of them appearing once. The J gene is TRBJ1-4, the V gene TRBV14, with TRBD1 identical over 9 bases. The origin of this receptor is a middle-aged man in good health and CMV-seropositive. Sequencing was performed on PBMCs. This CDR3 is CASSLGGTGYEKLFF. CDR3 DNA: TGTGCCAGCAGCCTTGGCGGGACAGGGTATGAAAAACTGTTTTTT.